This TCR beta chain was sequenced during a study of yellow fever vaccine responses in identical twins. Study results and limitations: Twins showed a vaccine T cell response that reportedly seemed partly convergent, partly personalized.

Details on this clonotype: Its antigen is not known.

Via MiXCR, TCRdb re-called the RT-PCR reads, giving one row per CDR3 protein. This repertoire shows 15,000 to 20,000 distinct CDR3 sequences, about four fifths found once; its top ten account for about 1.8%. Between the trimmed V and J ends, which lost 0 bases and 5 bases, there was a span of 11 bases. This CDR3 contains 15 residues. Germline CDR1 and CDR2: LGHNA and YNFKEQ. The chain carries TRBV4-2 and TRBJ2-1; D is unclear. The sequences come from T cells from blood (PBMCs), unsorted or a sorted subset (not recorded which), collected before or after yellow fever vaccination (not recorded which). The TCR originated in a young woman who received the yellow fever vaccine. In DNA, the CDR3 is TGTGCCAGCAGCCAAGATCCACTCTTGGACAATGAGCAGTTCTTC. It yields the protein CASSQDPLLDNEQFF.